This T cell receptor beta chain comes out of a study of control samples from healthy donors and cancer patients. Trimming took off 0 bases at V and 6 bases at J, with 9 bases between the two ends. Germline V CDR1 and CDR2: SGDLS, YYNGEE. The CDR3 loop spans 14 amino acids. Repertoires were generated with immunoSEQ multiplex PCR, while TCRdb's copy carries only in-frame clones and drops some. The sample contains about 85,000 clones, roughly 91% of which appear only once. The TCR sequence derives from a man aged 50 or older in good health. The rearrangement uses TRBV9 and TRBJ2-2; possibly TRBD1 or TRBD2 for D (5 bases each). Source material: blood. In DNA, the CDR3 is TGTGCCAGCAGCGTAGGCCCGGGGCCCGGGGAGCTGTTTTTT. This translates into CASSVGPGPGELFF.